Detailed here is one T cell receptor beta chain. Its cognate antigen is unknown. These data originate in a study of shared clonotypes between healthy human individuals. Study information: There were three CD4 naive, three CD4 memory, two CD8 naive and one CD8 memory plates per donor. Study results and limitations: Sampling included only blood; tissue repertoires likely differ. Richness estimates generally favored naive over memory subsets.

Only CD45RO-negative cells positively selected for CCR7 counted as naive CD8 cells, so terminally differentiated effector memory CD45RA+ cells were excluded. Produced via immunoSEQ multiplex PCR; TCRdb's table is partial and in-frame only. The data hold fewer than 1 million clones, with around 96% observed a single time. CDR3 length: 13 residues. V was pared by 7 bases and J by 2 bases, with 11 bases between. Germline loops: CDR1 LNHNV, CDR2 YYDKDF (reference sequence). V usage is TRBV15 and J usage is TRBJ1-1; no clear D. Sequenced sample: naive CD8+ T cells sorted from blood. This receptor was taken from a man aged 25 to 40 in good health. The CDR3 DNA sequence: TGTGCCACCAATTCTAAGACAAACACTGAAGCTTTCTTT. Translation gives CATNSKTNTEAFF.